The 4 T cell receptor beta chains in this list originate from one sample, sequenced in a study of graft-versus-host responses after intestinal transplantation. The protocol was immunoSEQ multiplex PCR, while the TCRdb copy is restricted to in-frame clones and leaves out a portion. This sample has 40,000 or so clones, with around 83% found just once. The specimen comprised PBMCs, sampled less than 1,400 days after transplant. Source of these receptors: a human patient who received an intestinal transplant, so some T cells may come from the graft donor.

The J gene is TRBJ2-3, the V gene TRBV11-2; D is unclear. Germline V lookup: CDR1 SGHAT, CDR2 FQNNGV. The CDR3 is 13 residues long. V was clipped by 5 bases and J by 4 bases, with 10 bases between them. CDR3 in DNA: TGTGCCAGCAGCCGGTCCTGGGCAGATACGCAGTATTTT. Protein product: CASSRSWADTQYF.

This clone was detected only once. The chain employs TRBV19 and TRBJ1-2, with D perhaps TRBD1 (6 bases). V lost 5 bases and J 3 bases, leaving 16 bases between the germline ends. In germline, CDR1 is LNHDA, CDR2 SQIVND (reference sequence). CDR3 length equals 15 residues. The CDR3 nucleotides read TGTGCCAGTAGTGCGGACAGTTTTGGGGACTATGGCTACACCTTC. Translation gives CASSADSFGDYGYTF. The variable domain in full, with the rest retrieved from reference TRBV19 and TRBJ1-2, is DGGITQSPKYLFRKEGQNVTLSCEQNLNHDAMYWYRQDPGQGLRLIYYSQIVNDFQKGDIAEGYSVSREKKESFPLTVTSAQKNPTAFYLCASSADSFGDYGYTFGSGTRLTVV.

The V gene is TRBV27, the J gene TRBJ2-3; 11 bases fit TRBD2. Trimming removed 5 bases from V and 8 bases from J; junction bases left unmatched: 12. This CDR3 is built from 16 residues. Germline loops: CDR1 MNHEY, CDR2 SMNVEV (reference sequence). The CDR3 coding sequence is TGTGCCAGCAGTCTAAGTGAACTAGCGGGAGTGGGTACGCAGTATTTT. This gives the protein CASSLSELAGVGTQYF.

This chain uses TRBV9 with TRBJ1-4, with D tentatively TRBD1 (5 bases). V was pared by 0 bases and J by 3 bases, with 18 bases between. Germline V lookup: CDR1 SGDLS, CDR2 YYNGEE. The CDR3 length is 18 residues. The CDR3 sequence: CASSVAVGGAGANEKLFF. CDR3 sequence (DNA): TGTGCCAGCAGCGTAGCGGTAGGAGGGGCAGGTGCTAATGAAAAACTGTTTTTT.